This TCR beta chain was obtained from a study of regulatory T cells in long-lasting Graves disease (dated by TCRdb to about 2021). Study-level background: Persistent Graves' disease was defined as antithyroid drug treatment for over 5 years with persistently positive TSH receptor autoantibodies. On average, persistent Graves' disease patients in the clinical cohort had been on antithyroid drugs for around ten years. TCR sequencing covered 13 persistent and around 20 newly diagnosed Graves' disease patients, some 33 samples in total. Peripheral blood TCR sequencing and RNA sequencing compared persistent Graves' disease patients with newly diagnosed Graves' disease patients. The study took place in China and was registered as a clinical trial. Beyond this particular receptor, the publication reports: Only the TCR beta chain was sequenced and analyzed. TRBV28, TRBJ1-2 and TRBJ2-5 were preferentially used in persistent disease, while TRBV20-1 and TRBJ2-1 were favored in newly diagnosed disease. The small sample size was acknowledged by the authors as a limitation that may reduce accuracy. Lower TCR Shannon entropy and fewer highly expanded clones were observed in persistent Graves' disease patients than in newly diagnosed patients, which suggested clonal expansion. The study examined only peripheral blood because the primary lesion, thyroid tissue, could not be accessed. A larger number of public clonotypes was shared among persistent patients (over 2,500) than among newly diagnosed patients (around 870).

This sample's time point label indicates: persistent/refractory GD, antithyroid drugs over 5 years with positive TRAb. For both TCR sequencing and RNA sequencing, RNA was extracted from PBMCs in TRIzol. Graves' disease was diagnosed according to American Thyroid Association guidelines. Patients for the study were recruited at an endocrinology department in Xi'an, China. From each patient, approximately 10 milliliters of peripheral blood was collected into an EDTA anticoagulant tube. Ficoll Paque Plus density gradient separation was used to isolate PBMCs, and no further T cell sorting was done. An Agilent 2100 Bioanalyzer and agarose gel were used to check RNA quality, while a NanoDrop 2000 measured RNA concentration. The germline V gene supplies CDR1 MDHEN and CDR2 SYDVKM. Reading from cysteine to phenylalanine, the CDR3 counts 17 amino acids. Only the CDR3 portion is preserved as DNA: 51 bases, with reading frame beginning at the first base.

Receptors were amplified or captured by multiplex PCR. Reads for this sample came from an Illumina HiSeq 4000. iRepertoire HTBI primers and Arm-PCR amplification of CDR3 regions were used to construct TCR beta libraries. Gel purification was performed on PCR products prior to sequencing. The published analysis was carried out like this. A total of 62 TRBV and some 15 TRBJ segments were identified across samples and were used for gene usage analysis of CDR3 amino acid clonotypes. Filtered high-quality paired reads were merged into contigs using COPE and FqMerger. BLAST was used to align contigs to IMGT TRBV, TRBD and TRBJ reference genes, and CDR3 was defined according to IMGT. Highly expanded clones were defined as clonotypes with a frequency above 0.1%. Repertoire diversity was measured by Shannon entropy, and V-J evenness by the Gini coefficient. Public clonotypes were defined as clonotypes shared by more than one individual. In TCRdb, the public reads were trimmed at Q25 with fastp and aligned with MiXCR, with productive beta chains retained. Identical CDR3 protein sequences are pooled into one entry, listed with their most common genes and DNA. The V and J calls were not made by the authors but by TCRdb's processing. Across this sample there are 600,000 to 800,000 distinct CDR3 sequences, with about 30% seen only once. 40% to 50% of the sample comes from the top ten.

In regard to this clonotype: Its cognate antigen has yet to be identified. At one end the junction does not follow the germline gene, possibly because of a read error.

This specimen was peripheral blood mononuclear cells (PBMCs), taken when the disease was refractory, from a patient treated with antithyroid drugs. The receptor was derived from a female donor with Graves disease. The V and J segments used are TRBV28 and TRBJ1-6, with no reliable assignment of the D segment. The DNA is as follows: TGTGCCAGCGGTTTATCAGGCCGGACCGCATATAATTCACCCCTCCACTTT. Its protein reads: CASGLSGRTAYNSPLHF.